This T cell receptor beta chain was sequenced in a study of T cell responses to AZD1222 COVID-19 vaccine. The assay was immunoSEQ multiplex PCR, and TCRdb's table has in-frame clones only and misses some. Of 100,000 to 120,000 clones listed, roughly 87% are singletons. With 2 bases clipped from V and 6 bases from J, the junction kept 3 bases outside the gene matches. CDR1 and CDR2 (germline): MNHEY, SVGAGI. The CDR3 has 13 residues. The chain links TRBV6-5 to TRBJ2-7; 8 bases are shared with TRBD1. The TCR comes from an adult in good health. This sample comprised peripheral blood, obtained on day 0 of AZD1222 vaccination. As DNA, the CDR3 is TGTGCCAGCAGTTACGGACAGGGACTCGAGCAGTACTTC. Amino acids: CASSYGQGLEQYF.